A selection of T cell receptor beta chains follows, all from one sample in a study of follicular helper T cells after annual influenza vaccination. Sequenced by immunoSEQ multiplex PCR; TCRdb stores in-frame clones only, minus some. The data show about 10,000 clones, 83% seen once. The sample in question was CXCR5- memory CD4+ T cells sorted from blood, obtained 7 days after influenza vaccination. All receptors come from an adult who received the influenza vaccine. The CDR3 runs from the conserved cysteine through the conserved F or W. The D gene is left open where the match is weak. A clone size is listed for some rows: how often the clone was seen (once, few, many), or a class if it is expanded.

clone_size	cdr3_length	d_call	j_call	v_call	cdr3_aa	cdr3_nt
-	16	TRBD2	TRBJ2-3	TRBV7-2	CASSLWTSGGAYTQYF	TGTGCCAGCAGCCTGTGGACTAGCGGGGGGGCCTATACGCAGTATTTT
-	15	-	TRBJ2-5	TRBV4-2	CASSQEGANQETQYF	TGTGCCAGCAGCCAAGAGGGGGCCAACCAAGAGACCCAGTACTTC
-	14	TRBD1	TRBJ1-6	TRBV7-3	CASSSGQTHSPLHF	TGTGCCAGCAGCTCGGGACAGACCCATTCACCCCTCCACTTT
-	16	TRBD1	TRBJ2-3	TRBV7-8	CASSFRDRRITDTQYF	TGTGCCAGCAGCTTCCGGGACAGGAGAATCACAGATACGCAGTATTTT
few	13	-	TRBJ1-5	TRBV4-3	CASSQDINQPQHF	TGCGCCAGCAGCCAAGATATCAATCAGCCCCAGCATTTT
-	15	TRBD1	TRBJ2-7	TRBV7-3	CASSLRQGPTYEQYF	TGTGCCAGCAGCTTAAGACAGGGGCCAACCTACGAGCAGTACTTC
-	16	TRBD1	TRBJ2-3	TRBV11-3	CASSLDEGQDGDTQYF	TGTGCCAGCAGCTTAGATGAGGGACAGGACGGGGATACGCAGTATTTT
-	13	-	TRBJ1-1	TRBV6-9	CASGSWRNTEAFF	TGTGCCAGCGGGAGTTGGAGGAACACTGAAGCTTTCTTT
-	15	-	TRBJ1-1	TRBV6-5	CASRRSSLMNTEAFF	TGTGCCAGCAGGAGATCCAGTCTCATGAACACTGAAGCTTTCTTT
-	12	-	TRBJ2-2	TRBV5-1	CASSLNTGELFF	TGCGCCAGCAGTCTGAACACCGGGGAGCTGTTTTTT
-	10	-	TRBJ2-1	TRBV20-1	CSATDNEQFF	TGCAGTGCCACGGACAATGAGCAGTTCTTC
-	15	TRBD1	TRBJ2-7	TRBV19	CASSRQGSLAYEQYF	TGTGCCAGTAGTAGACAGGGATCCCTTGCCTACGAGCAGTACTTC
-	15	-	TRBJ2-1	TRBV21-1	CASSQRGRGPHEQFF	TGTGCCAGCAGCCAACGGGGCAGGGGGCCTCATGAGCAGTTCTTC
-	12	-	TRBJ1-1	TRBV7-9	CASSSERGAAFF	TGTGCCAGCAGCTCCGAGAGGGGGGCAGCTTTCTTT
-	13	-	TRBJ1-3	TRBV7-2	CASSTGSGNTIYF	TGTGCCAGCAGTACAGGGTCTGGAAACACCATATATTTT
-	15	TRBD2	TRBJ2-1	TRBV6-1	CASSEGTSGYNEQFF	TGTGCCAGCAGTGAGGGGACTAGCGGGTACAATGAGCAGTTCTTC
-	13	-	TRBJ1-4	TRBV5-5	CASSGEANEKLFF	TGTGCCAGCAGCGGGGAAGCTAATGAAAAACTGTTTTTT
-	11	-	TRBJ1-2	TRBV6-6	CASSLAYGYTF	TGTGCCAGCAGTTTAGCCTATGGCTACACCTTC
few	14	TRBD1	TRBJ1-2	TRBV6-5	CASRIAQGASGYTF	TGTGCCAGCAGGATCGCACAGGGGGCCTCTGGCTACACCTTC
few	14	TRBD1	TRBJ1-2	TRBV7-9	CASSLAGTGFGYTF	TGTGCCAGCAGCTTAGCCGGGACAGGGTTTGGCTACACCTTC
few	14	-	TRBJ1-2	TRBV5-4	CASSLAQERHGYTF	TGTGCCAGCAGCTTGGCACAGGAAAGGCATGGCTACACCTTC
-	15	TRBD1	TRBJ2-1	TRBV9	CASTRLGTGENEQFF	TGTGCCAGCACCCGATTGGGGACAGGGGAAAATGAGCAGTTCTTC
-	13	-	TRBJ1-1	TRBV9	CASSTSLNTEAFF	TGTGCCAGCAGCACGTCTTTGAACACTGAAGCTTTCTTT
-	12	-	TRBJ1-1	TRBV15	CATSEGDTEAFF	TGTGCCACCAGTGAGGGGGACACTGAAGCTTTCTTT
-	14	-	TRBJ2-7	TRBV18	CASSPGQSSYEQYF	TGTGCCAGCTCACCTGGTCAAAGCTCCTACGAGCAGTACTTC
-	13	-	TRBJ1-1	TRBV7-8	CASSPLGVPEAFF	TGTGCCAGCAGCCCACTCGGGGTTCCTGAAGCTTTCTTT
-	13	-	TRBJ1-1	TRBV5-6	CASLRDMNTEAFF	TGTGCCAGCCTCAGAGACATGAACACTGAAGCTTTCTTT
once	12	-	TRBJ1-3	TRBV11-2	CASSLAGNTIYF	TGTGCCAGCAGCTTAGCTGGAAACACCATATATTTT
-	15	-	TRBJ2-5	TRBV7-2	CASSSGFSFVETQYF	TGTGCCAGCAGCTCAGGGTTCAGTTTTGTAGAGACCCAGTACTTC
-	15	-	TRBJ2-3	TRBV5-1	CASYTAPGYTDTQYF	TGCGCCAGCTATACCGCTCCCGGATACACAGATACGCAGTATTTT
-	13	-	TRBJ2-1	TRBV18	CASSFMKGDEQFF	TGTGCCAGCTCCTTCATGAAGGGGGATGAGCAGTTCTTC
-	10	-	TRBJ1-1	TRBV20-1	CSAPDTEAFF	TGCAGTGCCCCGGACACTGAAGCTTTCTTT
few	14	-	TRBJ1-6	TRBV21-1	CASSKGWVASPLHF	TGTGCCAGCAGCAAAGGGTGGGTTGCTTCACCCCTCCACTTT
-	14	-	TRBJ1-3	TRBV4-3	CASSPSSAGNTIYF	TGCGCCAGCAGCCCCTCGAGTGCGGGAAACACCATATATTTT
-	13	-	TRBJ1-6	TRBV2	CASRDTNNSPLHF	TGTGCCAGCAGGGACACTAATAATTCACCCCTCCACTTT
-	14	-	TRBJ1-1	TRBV19	CASSNPLLGTEAFF	TGTGCCAGTAGTAATCCCCTCTTAGGCACTGAAGCTTTCTTT
-	15	TRBD1	TRBJ1-2	TRBV7-2	CASSRKDRDGSGYTF	TGTGCCAGCAGCCGAAAGGACAGGGATGGTTCTGGCTACACCTTC
-	13	-	TRBJ2-7	TRBV5-5	CASSLLILGEQYF	TGTGCCAGCAGCTTGCTGATTTTGGGGGAGCAGTACTTC
-	14	TRBD1	TRBJ1-2	TRBV6-5	CASHRTGKNYGYTF	TGTGCCAGCCATAGGACAGGGAAGAACTATGGCTACACCTTC
-	11	-	TRBJ1-2	TRBV20-1	CSSGSRYGYTF	TGCAGTTCCGGATCCCGCTATGGCTACACCTTC
-	13	-	TRBJ2-3	TRBV7-3	CASSSAGTDTQYF	TGTGCCAGCAGCTCTGCGGGCACAGATACGCAGTATTTT
-	14	-	TRBJ1-4	TRBV10-3	CAISGNSGHEKLFF	TGTGCCATCAGTGGAAACTCGGGGCATGAAAAACTGTTTTTT
-	16	-	TRBJ1-3	TRBV12-5	CASGLVRGTSGNTIYF	TGTGCTAGTGGTTTGGTACGGGGAACCTCTGGAAACACCATATATTTT
-	15	-	TRBJ1-4	TRBV14	CASSQQLSTNEKLFF	TGTGCCAGCAGCCAGCAGCTCTCAACTAATGAAAAACTGTTTTTT
once	13	-	TRBJ2-7	TRBV6-1	CASSYPGRHEQYF	TGTGCCAGCAGTTATCCCGGGAGACACGAGCAGTACTTC
-	14	-	TRBJ2-2	TRBV7-2	CASSLLRNTGELFF	TGTGCCAGCAGCTTATTGAGAAACACCGGGGAGCTGTTTTTT
-	16	TRBD1	TRBJ2-1	TRBV4-3	CASSRTGGEFRSEQFF	TGCGCCAGCAGCCGGACAGGGGGCGAATTCCGAAGCGAGCAGTTCTTC
-	15	-	TRBJ2-7	TRBV12-1	CASSTRDRVTYEQYF	TGTGCCAGCAGCACCCGGGACAGGGTGACCTACGAGCAGTACTTC
-	15	-	TRBJ1-5	TRBV6-1	CASSDPDSRNQPQHF	TGTGCCAGCAGTGATCCGGACAGCCGCAATCAGCCCCAGCATTTT
-	14	-	TRBJ2-7	TRBV5-1	CASSLSLSSYEQYF	TGCGCCAGCAGCTTAAGCCTAAGCTCCTACGAGCAGTACTTC